This TCR beta chain was recovered during a study of shared clonotypes between healthy human individuals. Study findings and constraints: Naive subsets generally had larger estimated richness than memory subsets. Clonotypes which were not shared had lower generation probabilities than clonotypes that all four donors shared.

In the CD4+ fraction, cells were divided into CD45RA+ naive and CD45RA-negative memory subsets. Points on this clone: Its antigen is as yet unknown.

This CDR3 is 15 amino acids long. Germline values: CDR1 MDHEN, CDR2 SYDVKM. Trimming took 5 bases from V and 3 from J, leaving 14 bases between them. Original methodology: Filtering differed for immunoSEQ, which gave only junction sequences without quality scores. Assay: immunoSEQ multiplex PCR; the TCRdb copy retains only in-frame clones and omits some. From that table come the V and J calls and clone size; the DNA was used to work out D and trimming. Among about 1 million clones, around four fifths were seen once, and the ten largest hold 1.4%. Sequencing used memory CD4+ T cells sorted from blood. Stated subset: CD45RA-negative fraction. This chain uses TRBV28 with TRBJ1-5; maybe TRBD1 (6 bases). The TCR was taken from a man younger than 30 in good health. The CDR3 spells CASSLPRQANQPQHF. CDR3 sequence (DNA): TGTGCCAGCAGTCTCCCTCGACAGGCCAATCAGCCCCAGCATTTT.